This is a list of T cell receptor beta chains from one sample in a study of blood T cells in healthy people across ages. A single record per CDR3 protein comes from TCRdb applying MiXCR to the 5' RACE reads. Here the sample spans some 900,000 distinct CDR3 sequences, about 48% being singletons. The specimen was blood. These receptors were obtained from a man aged 25 to 40 in good health. Both conserved end residues are part of each CDR3. Each record gives: D gene, clone size, V gene, J gene, CDR3 length, CDR3 protein, CDR3 DNA. D genes are given only for firm matches. Clone size is given for some rows only: seen once, a few or many times, or a class if the clone is expanded.

NA	once	TRBV5-1	TRBJ2-1	11	CASSSAAGQFF	TGCGCCAGCAGCTCGGCAGCGGGGCAGTTCTTC
TRBD1	NA	TRBV28	TRBJ1-5	15	CASSRTGLGNQPQHF	TGTGCCAGCAGCCGGACAGGGTTAGGCAATCAGCCCCAGCATTTT
NA	NA	TRBV12-3/TRBV12-4	TRBJ2-1	14	CASSPLGLGDEQFF	TGTGCCAGCAGTCCCCTGGGACTGGGGGATGAGCAGTTCTTC
TRBD2	many	TRBV6-2/TRBV6-3	TRBJ2-2	15	CAISRLAVNTGELFF	TGTGCCATCTCAAGACTAGCGGTGAACACCGGGGAGCTGTTTTTT
TRBD1	NA	TRBV6-5	TRBJ2-3	16	CASSPTGRGAADTQYF	TGTGCCAGCAGCCCGACAGGGAGAGGCGCCGCAGATACGCAGTATTTT
NA	NA	TRBV9	TRBJ2-4	8	CTGSEQYF	TGTACGGGCTCAGAGCAGTACTTC
NA	NA	TRBV9	TRBJ2-5	15	CASSVEGVGLETQYF	TGTGCCAGCAGCGTAGAGGGGGTAGGTTTGGAGACCCAGTACTTC
NA	NA	TRBV24-1	TRBJ2-3	14	CATSDKRGTDTQYF	TGTGCCACCAGTGATAAAAGGGGCACAGATACGCAGTATTTT
TRBD2	many	TRBV28	TRBJ2-1	15	CASTSGAGGHNEQFF	TGTGCCAGCACGTCCGGCGCGGGGGGGCACAATGAGCAGTTCTTC
TRBD2	NA	TRBV5-4	TRBJ2-3	17	CASSLFASGGSTDTQYF	TGTGCCAGCAGCTTGTTCGCCAGCGGGGGATCCACAGATACGCAGTATTTT
NA	NA	TRBV7-9	TRBJ1-4	16	CASSLMGARTNEKLFF	TGTGCCAGCAGCTTAATGGGGGCGCGAACTAATGAAAAACTGTTTTTT
NA	NA	TRBV29-1	TRBJ2-7	13	CSVDDSGDNEQYF	TGCAGCGTTGATGATTCAGGGGACAATGAGCAGTACTTC
NA	NA	TRBV6-5	TRBJ2-7	15	CASSYSRGGTYEQYF	TGTGCCAGCAGTTACTCGAGGGGGGGAACCTACGAGCAGTACTTC
NA	NA	TRBV11-2	TRBJ2-6	14	CASRRRSGANVLTF	TGTGCCAGCAGAAGGCGCTCTGGGGCCAACGTCCTGACTTTC
NA	NA	TRBV7-9	TRBJ1-2	14	CASSPGTQNYGYTF	TGTGCCAGCAGCCCAGGGACCCAGAACTATGGCTACACCTTC
NA	NA	TRBV6-2/TRBV6-3	TRBJ1-2	11	CASSYGFGYTF	TGTGCCAGCAGTTACGGGTTTGGCTACACCTTC
NA	few	TRBV5-1	TRBJ2-5	13	CASSLGGSETQYF	TGCGCCAGCAGCTTGGGGGGTTCAGAGACCCAGTACTTC
TRBD1	NA	TRBV12-3/TRBV12-4	TRBJ2-1	17	CASSFTPGTGPINEQFF	TGTGCCAGCAGTTTTACACCCGGGACAGGACCAATTAATGAGCAGTTCTTC
NA	NA	TRBV4-1	TRBJ2-2	14	CASSQDKNTGELFF	TGCGCCAGCAGCCAAGATAAGAACACCGGGGAGCTGTTTTTT
NA	NA	TRBV3-1	TRBJ2-2	15	CASSQEGTVTGELFF	TGCGCCAGCAGCCAAGAAGGGACGGTCACCGGGGAGCTGTTTTTT